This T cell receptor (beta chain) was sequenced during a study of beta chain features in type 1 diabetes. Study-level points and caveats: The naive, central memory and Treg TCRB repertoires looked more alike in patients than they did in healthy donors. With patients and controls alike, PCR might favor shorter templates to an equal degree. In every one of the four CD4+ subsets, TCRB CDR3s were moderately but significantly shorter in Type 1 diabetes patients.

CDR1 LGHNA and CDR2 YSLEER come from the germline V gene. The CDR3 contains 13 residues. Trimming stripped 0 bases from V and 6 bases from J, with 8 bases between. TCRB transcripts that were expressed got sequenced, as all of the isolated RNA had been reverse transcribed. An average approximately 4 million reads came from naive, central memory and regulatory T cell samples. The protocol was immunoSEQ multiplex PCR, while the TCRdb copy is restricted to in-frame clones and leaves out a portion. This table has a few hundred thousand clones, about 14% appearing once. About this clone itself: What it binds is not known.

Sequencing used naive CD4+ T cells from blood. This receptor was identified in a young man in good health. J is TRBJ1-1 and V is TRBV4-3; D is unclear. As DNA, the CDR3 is TGCGCCAGCAGCCAAGATAGGAGATCTGAAGCTTTCTTT. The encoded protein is CASSQDRRSEAFF.